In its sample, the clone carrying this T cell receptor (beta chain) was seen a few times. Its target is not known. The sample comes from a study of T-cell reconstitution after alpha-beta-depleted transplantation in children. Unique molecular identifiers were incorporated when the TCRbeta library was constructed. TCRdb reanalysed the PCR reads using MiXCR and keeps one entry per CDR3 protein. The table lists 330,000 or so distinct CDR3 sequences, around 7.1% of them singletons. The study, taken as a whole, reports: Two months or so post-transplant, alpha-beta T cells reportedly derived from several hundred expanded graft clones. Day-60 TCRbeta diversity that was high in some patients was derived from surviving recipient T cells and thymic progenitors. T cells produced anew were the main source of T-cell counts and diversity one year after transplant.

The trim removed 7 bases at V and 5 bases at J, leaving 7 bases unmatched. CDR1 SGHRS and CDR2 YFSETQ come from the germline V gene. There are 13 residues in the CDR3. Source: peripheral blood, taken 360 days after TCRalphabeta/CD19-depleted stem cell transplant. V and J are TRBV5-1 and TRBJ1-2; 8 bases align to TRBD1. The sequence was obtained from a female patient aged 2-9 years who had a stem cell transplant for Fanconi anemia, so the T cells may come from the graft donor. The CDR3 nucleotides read TGCGCCAGCGCCATGACAGGGGCGTATGGCTACACCTTC. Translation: CASAMTGAYGYTF.